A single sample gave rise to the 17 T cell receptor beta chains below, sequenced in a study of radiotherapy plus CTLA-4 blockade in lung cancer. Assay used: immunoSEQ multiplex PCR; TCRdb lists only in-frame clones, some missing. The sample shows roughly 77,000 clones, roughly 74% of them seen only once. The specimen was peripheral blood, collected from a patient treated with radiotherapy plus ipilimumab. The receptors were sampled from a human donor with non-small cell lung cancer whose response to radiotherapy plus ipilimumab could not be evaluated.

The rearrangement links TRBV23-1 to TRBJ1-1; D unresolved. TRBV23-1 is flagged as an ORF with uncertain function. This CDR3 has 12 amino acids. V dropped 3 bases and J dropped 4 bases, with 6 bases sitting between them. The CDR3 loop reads CASSHPITEAFF. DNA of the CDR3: TGCGCCAGCAGTCACCCCATCACTGAAGCTTTCTTT.

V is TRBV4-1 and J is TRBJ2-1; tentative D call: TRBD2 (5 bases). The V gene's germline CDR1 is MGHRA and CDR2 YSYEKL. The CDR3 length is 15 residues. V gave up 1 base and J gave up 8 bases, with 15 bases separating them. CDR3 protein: CASSQVRDYRDEQFF. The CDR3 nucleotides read TGCGCCAGCAGCCAAGTACGCGACTATAGGGATGAGCAGTTCTTC.

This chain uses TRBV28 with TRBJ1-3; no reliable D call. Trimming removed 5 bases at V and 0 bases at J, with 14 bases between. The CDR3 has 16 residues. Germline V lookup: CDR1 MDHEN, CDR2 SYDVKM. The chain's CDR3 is CASSPLWRASGNTIYF. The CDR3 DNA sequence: TGTGCCAGCAGTCCCCTTTGGAGGGCCTCTGGAAACACCATATATTTT.

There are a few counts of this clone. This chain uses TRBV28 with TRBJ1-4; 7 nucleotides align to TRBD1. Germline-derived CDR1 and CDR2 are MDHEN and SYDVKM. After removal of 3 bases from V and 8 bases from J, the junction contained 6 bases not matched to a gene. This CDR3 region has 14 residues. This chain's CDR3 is CASSLTGRTEKLFF. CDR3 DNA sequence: TGTGCCAGCAGTTTGACAGGGCGCACGGAAAAACTGTTTTTT. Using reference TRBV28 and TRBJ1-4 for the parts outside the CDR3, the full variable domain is DVKVTQSSRYLVKRTGEKVFLECVQDMDHENMFWYRQDPGLGLRLIYFSYDVKMKEKGDIPEGYSVSREKKERFSLILESASTNQTSMYLCASSLTGRTEKLFFGSGTQLSVL.

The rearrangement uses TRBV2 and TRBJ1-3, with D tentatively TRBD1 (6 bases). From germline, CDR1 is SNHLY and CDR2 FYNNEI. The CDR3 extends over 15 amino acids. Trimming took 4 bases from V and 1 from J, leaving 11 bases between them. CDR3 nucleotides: TGTGCCAGCAGTGTGGACAGTGTTTCTGGAAACACCATATATTTT. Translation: CASSVDSVSGNTIYF.

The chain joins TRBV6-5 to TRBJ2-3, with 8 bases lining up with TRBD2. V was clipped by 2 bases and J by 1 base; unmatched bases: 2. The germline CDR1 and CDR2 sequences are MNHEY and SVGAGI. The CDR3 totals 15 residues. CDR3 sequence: CASSYGAGGTDTQYF. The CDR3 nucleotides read TGTGCCAGCAGTTACGGAGCGGGGGGCACAGATACGCAGTATTTT.

The CDR3 region is CASSQEEGGPGTGGLNEQFF. CDR3 bases: TGCGCCAGCAGCCAAGAAGAAGGGGGGCCAGGGACAGGGGGCCTCAATGAGCAGTTCTTC. V gene TRBV4-1 combines with J gene TRBJ2-1; 12 nucleotides match TRBD1. Germline V gives CDR1 MGHRA, CDR2 YSYEKL. V lost 0 bases, J lost 6 bases, and 15 bases stayed unmatched. The CDR3 extends over 20 amino acids.

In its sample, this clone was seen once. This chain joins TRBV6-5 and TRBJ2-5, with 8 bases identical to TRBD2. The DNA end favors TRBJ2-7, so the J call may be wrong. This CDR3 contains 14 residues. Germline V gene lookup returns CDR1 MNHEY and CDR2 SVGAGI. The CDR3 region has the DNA TGTGCCAGCAGTGGAGCGGGAGCCCTCGCCGAGCAGTACTTC. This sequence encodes CASSGAGALAEQYF.

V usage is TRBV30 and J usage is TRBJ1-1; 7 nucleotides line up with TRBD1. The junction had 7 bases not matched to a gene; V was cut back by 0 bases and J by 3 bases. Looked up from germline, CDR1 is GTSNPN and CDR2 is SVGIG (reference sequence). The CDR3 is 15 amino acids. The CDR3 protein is CAWSVLGTGDTEAFF. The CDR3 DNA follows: TGTGCCTGGAGTGTACTTGGAACAGGGGACACTGAAGCTTTCTTT.

The CDR3 DNA follows: TGTGCCTGGAGTGTTGAGGCGAACTATGGCTACACCTTC. This encodes CAWSVEANYGYTF. The chain links TRBV30 to TRBJ1-2; no firm D call. The CDR3 runs 13 residues. Trimming took 0 bases from V and 2 from J, leaving 7 bases between them. The V gene's germline CDR1 is GTSNPN and CDR2 SVGIG (reference sequence).

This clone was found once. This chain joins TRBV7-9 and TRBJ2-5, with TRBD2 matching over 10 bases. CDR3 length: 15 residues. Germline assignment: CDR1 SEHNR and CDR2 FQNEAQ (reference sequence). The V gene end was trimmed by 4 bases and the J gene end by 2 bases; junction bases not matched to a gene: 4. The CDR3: CASSSQLAGQETQYF. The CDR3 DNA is TGTGCCAGCAGCTCCCAACTAGCGGGACAAGAGACCCAGTACTTC.

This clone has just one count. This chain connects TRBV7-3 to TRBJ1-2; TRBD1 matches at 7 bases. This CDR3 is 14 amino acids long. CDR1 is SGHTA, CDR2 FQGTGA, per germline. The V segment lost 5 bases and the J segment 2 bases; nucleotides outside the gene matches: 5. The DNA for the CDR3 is TGTGCCAGCAGCCCCGACAGGGCCAACTATGGCTACACCTTC. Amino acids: CASSPDRANYGYTF. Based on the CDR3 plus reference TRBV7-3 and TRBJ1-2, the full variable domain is GAGVSQTPSNKVTEKGKYVELRCDPISGHTALYWYRQSLGQGPEFLIYFQGTGAADDSGLPNDRFFAVRPEGSVSTLKIQRTERGDSAVYLCASSPDRANYGYTFGSGTRLTVV.

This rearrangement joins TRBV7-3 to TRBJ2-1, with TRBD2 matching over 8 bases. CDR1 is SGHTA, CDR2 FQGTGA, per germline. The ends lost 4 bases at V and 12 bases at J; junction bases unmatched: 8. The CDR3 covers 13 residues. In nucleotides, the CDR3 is TGTGCCAGCAGCTCCAGCGGGAGCGCTGCGCAGTTCTTC. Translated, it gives CASSSSGSAAQFF.

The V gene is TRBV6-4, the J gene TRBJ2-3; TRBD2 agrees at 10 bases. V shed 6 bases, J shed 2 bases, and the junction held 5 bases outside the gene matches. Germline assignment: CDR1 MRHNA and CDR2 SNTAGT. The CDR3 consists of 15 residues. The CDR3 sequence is CASSALAGVTDTQYF. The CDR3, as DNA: TGTGCCAGCAGCGCTCTAGCGGGGGTCACAGATACGCAGTATTTT.

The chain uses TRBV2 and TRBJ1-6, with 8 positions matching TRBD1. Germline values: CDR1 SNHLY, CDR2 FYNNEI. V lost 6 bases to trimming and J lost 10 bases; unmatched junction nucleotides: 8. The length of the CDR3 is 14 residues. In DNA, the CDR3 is TGTGCCAGCAGGGAACAGGGGGGACGCTCACCCCTCCACTTT. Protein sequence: CASREQGGRSPLHF.

DNA for the CDR3: TGTGCCTGGAGTGACGGGGACAGTTTGAACACTGAAGCTTTCTTT. This translates into CAWSDGDSLNTEAFF. The rearrangement links TRBV30 to TRBJ1-1; the match to TRBD1 covers 7 bases. CDR1 is GTSNPN and CDR2 is SVGIG in the germline V gene (reference sequence). The CDR3 loop spans 15 amino acids. J was trimmed by 0 bases and V by 1 base; bases with no gene match: 5.

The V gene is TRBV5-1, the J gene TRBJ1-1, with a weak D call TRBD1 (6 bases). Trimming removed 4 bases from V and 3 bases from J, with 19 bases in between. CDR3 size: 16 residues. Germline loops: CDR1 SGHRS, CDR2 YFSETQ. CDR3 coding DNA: TGCGCCAGCAGCCCAAGGTGGGGGGGCTGGGACACTGAAGCTTTCTTT. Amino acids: CASSPRWGGWDTEAFF. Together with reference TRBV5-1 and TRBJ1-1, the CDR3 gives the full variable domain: KAGVTQTPRYLIKTRGQQVTLSCSPISGHRSVSWYQQTPGQGLQFLFEYFSETQRNKGNFPGRFSGRQFSNSRSEMNVSTLELGDSALYLCASSPRWGGWDTEAFFGQGTRLTVV.